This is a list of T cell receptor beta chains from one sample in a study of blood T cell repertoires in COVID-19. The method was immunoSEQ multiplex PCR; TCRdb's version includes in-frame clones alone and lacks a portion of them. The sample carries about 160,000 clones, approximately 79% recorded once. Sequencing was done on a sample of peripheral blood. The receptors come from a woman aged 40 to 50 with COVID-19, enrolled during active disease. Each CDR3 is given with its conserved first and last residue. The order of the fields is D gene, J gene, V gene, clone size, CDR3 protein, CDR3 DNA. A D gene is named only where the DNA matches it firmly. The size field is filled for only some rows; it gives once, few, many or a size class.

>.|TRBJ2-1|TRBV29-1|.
CSVKQGPLNEQFF
TGCAGCGTTAAACAGGGTCCCCTCAATGAGCAGTTCTTC
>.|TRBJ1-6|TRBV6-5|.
CASNLQGPNSPLHF
TGTGCCAGCAACCTACAGGGCCCTAATTCACCCCTCCACTTT
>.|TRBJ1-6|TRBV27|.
CASSFGNLRGRSYSPLHF
TGTGCCAGCAGTTTTGGGAATCTCCGGGGGAGATCATATTCACCCCTCCACTTT
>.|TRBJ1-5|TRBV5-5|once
CASSLDNHQPQHF
TGTGCCAGCAGCTTGGACAACCATCAGCCCCAGCATTTT
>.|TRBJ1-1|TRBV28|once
CASSLLQPPTEAFF
TGTGCCAGCAGTTTATTACAGCCTCCCACTGAAGCTTTCTTT
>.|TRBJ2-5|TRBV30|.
CAWSAFHQTQYF
TGTGCCTGGAGCGCGTTTCACCAGACCCAGTACTTC
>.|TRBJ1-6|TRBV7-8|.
CASSLEARGFYNSPLHF
TGTGCCAGCAGCTTAGAGGCCAGGGGTTTCTATAATTCACCCCTCCACTTT
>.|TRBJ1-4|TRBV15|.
CATSREYRRAGADEKLFF
TGTGCCACCAGCAGAGAATACCGTCGGGCAGGGGCCGATGAAAAACTGTTTTTT
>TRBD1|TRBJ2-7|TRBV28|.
CASSPTGGTYEQYF
TGTGCCAGCAGTCCGACAGGGGGGACCTACGAGCAGTACTTC
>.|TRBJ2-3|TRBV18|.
CASSPGKGLGDTQYF
TGTGCCAGCTCACCAGGAAAGGGGCTGGGAGATACGCAGTATTTT
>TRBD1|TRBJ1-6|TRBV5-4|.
CASTLEGQGKSPLHF
TGTGCCAGCACCCTGGAGGGACAGGGGAAATCACCCCTCCACTTT
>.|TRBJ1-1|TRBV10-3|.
CAISATDFNTEAFF
TGTGCCATCAGTGCGACAGACTTTAACACTGAAGCTTTCTTT
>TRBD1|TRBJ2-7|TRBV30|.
CAWERTGIEQYF
TGTGCCTGGGAAAGGACAGGGATCGAGCAGTACTTC
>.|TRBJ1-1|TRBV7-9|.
CASSLAHKNTEAFF
TGTGCCAGCAGCTTAGCACATAAAAACACTGAAGCTTTCTTT
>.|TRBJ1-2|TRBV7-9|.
CASTFGDVSNYGYTF
TGTGCAAGCACCTTTGGAGACGTATCTAACTATGGCTACACCTTC
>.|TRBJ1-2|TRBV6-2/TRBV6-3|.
CASSRTESNYGYTF
TGTGCCAGCAGTAGGACAGAGAGTAACTATGGCTACACCTTC
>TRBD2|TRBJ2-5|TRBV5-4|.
CASSLRREGGTQYF
TGTGCCAGCAGCTTAAGGCGGGAGGGCGGGACCCAGTACTTC
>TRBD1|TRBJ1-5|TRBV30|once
CAWSEGQATIKSNQPQHF
TGTGCCTGGAGCGAGGGACAGGCGACGATAAAGAGCAATCAGCCCCAGCATTTT
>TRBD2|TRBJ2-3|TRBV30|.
CAWSEQLADTQYF
TGTGCCTGGAGCGAACAACTAGCGGATACGCAGTATTTT
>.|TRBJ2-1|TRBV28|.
CASSSGQLYNEQFF
TGTGCCAGCAGTTCCGGACAGCTCTACAATGAGCAGTTCTTC
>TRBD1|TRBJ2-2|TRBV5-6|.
CASSLLGTGDTGELFF
TGTGCCAGCAGCTTGTTGGGGACAGGCGATACCGGGGAGCTGTTTTTT
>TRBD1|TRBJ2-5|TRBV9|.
CASSVGGQGGYGVETQYF
TGTGCCAGCAGCGTAGGGGGACAGGGCGGTTATGGGGTGGAGACCCAGTACTTC
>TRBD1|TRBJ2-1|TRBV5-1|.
CASSSNPALGQGNEQFF
TGCGCCAGCAGCTCGAATCCGGCTCTCGGACAGGGCAATGAGCAGTTCTTC
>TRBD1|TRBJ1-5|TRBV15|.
CATSAGQGNRPQHF
TGTGCCACCAGTGCGGGACAGGGGAATCGGCCCCAGCATTTT
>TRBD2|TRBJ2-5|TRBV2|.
CANAPPRENSGRIQETQYF
TGTGCCAACGCCCCCCCTCGGGAGAATAGCGGGAGGATCCAAGAGACCCAGTACTTC
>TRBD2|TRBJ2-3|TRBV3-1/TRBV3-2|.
CASSQRGGGDTQYF
TGTGCCAGCAGCCAACGGGGGGGCGGGGATACGCAGTATTTT
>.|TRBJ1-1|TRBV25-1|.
CASSEGAPPEAFF
TGTGCCAGCAGTGAGGGGGCTCCTCCTGAAGCTTTCTTT
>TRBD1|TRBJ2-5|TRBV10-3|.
CAISGGTGTQETQYF
TGTGCCATCAGTGGGGGGACAGGAACTCAAGAGACCCAGTACTTC
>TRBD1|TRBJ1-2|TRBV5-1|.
CASSLEGQANYGYTF
TGCGCCAGCAGCTTGGAAGGACAGGCGAACTATGGCTACACCTTC
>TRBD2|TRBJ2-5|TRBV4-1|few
CASSLLPGLAEETQYF
TGCGCCAGCAGCTTACTTCCGGGACTAGCGGAAGAGACCCAGTACTTC
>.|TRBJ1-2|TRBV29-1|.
CSVTQAGRGGYTF
TGCAGCGTAACCCAGGCGGGTCGGGGTGGCTACACCTTC
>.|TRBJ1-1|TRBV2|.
CASSREDSVEAFF
TGTGCCAGCAGCCGCGAAGACAGTGTTGAAGCTTTCTTT
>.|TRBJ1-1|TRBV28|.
CASIRNTEAFF
TGTGCCAGCATTAGGAACACTGAAGCTTTCTTT
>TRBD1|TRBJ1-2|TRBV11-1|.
CASSPGTGTYGYTF
TGTGCCAGCAGCCCCGGGACAGGGACCTATGGCTACACCTTC
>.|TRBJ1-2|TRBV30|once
CAWTRRDYGYTF
TGTGCCTGGACCCGTCGGGACTATGGCTACACCTTC
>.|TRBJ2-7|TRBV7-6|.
CASSLEGGPRGYEQYF
TGTGCCAGCAGCTTAGAGGGCGGCCCCCGGGGCTACGAGCAGTACTTC
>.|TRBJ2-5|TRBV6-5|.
CASSYERGLETQYF
TGTGCCAGCAGTTACGAGAGGGGGTTGGAGACCCAGTACTTC
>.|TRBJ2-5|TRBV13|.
CASSNRDYQETQYF
TGTGCCAGCAGCAACCGGGACTACCAAGAGACCCAGTACTTC
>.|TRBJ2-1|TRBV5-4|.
CASRLGGRGGNEQFF
TGTGCCAGCAGACTCGGAGGGAGGGGGGGCAATGAGCAGTTCTTC
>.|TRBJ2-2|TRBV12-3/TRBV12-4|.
CASSVINTGELFF
TGTGCCAGCTCGGTCATCAACACCGGGGAGCTGTTTTTT
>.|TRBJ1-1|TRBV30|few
CAWTSMTEMNTEAFF
TGTGCCTGGACAAGCATGACAGAGATGAACACTGAAGCTTTCTTT
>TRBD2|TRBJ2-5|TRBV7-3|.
CASSLNGRALRETQYF
TGTGCCAGCAGCTTAAACGGGAGGGCCCTCCGGGAGACCCAGTACTTC
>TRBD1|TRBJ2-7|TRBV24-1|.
CATSDSRRDRGAEQYF
TGTGCCACCAGTGATTCCCGCCGGGACAGGGGAGCCGAGCAGTACTTC
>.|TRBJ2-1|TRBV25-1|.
CASSMQGIYNEQFF
TGTGCCAGCAGCATGCAGGGGATCTACAATGAGCAGTTCTTC
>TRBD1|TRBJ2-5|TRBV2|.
CASRGTVVYQETQYF
TGTGCCAGCAGGGGGACAGTAGTTTACCAAGAGACCCAGTACTTC
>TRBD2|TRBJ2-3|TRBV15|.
CATSSGTSGRSDTQYF
TGTGCCACCAGCAGCGGGACTAGCGGGAGATCAGATACGCAGTATTTT
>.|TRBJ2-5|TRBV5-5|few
CASSFQEAGETQYF
TGTGCCAGCAGCTTTCAGGAGGCCGGAGAGACCCAGTACTTC
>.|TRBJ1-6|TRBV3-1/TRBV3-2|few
CASSLGRVGSPLHF
TGTGCCAGCAGCCTCGGCAGGGTGGGTTCACCCCTCCACTTT
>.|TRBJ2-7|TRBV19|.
CASSLRGRYEQYF
TGTGCCAGTAGTCTTCGGGGGAGGTACGAGCAGTACTTC
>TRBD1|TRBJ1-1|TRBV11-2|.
CASSPGTAEAFF
TGTGCCAGCAGCCCCGGGACAGCAGAAGCTTTCTTT
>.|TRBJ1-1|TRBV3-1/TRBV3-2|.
CASNQGTTGGTEAFF
TGTGCCAGCAATCAGGGGACGACTGGGGGCACTGAAGCTTTCTTT
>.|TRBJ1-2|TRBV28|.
CASSLRQKGYTF
TGTGCCAGCAGTTTACGACAGAAAGGCTACACCTTC
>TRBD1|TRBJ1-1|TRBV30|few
CAWRAGGARGAFF
TGTGCCTGGAGGGCCGGGGGCGCCAGGGGGGCTTTCTTT